Below, 27 T cell receptor beta chains from the same sample are listed, as sequenced in a study of cytomegalovirus exposure and HLA in healthy donors. Researchers ran the PCR with 60 Vbeta and 13 Jbeta primers. Sequenced by immunoSEQ multiplex PCR; TCRdb stores in-frame clones only, minus some. The table records approximately 120,000 clones, 77% of them present only once. The sample consisted of PBMCs. Receptors were obtained from a woman aged 40-49 years in good health and CMV-seropositive.

The rearrangement links TRBV21-1 to TRBJ2-2; the table calls TRBD2, which could not be checked here. TRBV21-1 is described as a pseudogene. This CDR3 has 19 residues. As DNA, the CDR3 is TGTGCCAGCAGCAAAGAGGCTAGCGGGAGCCCCCCGATCACCGGGGAGCTGTTTTTT. Its translation is CASSKEASGSPPITGELFF.

The chain combines TRBV7-9 with TRBJ1-1; D is unresolved. Trimming pared 6 bases from V and 7 bases from J, leaving 12 bases between. There are 12 residues in the CDR3. Germline assignment: CDR1 SEHNR and CDR2 FQNEAQ (reference sequence). The CDR3 is CASSLRGFEAFF. The CDR3 DNA sequence: TGTGCCAGCAGTCTACGAGGGTTTGAAGCTTTCTTT.

Only one count was recorded for this clone. V is TRBV5-6 and J is TRBJ1-3; D is possibly TRBD1 (5 bases). Trimming shortened V by 1 base and J by 0 bases, and 14 bases separated the two germline ends. This CDR3 spans 17 amino acids. Germline V CDR1 and CDR2: SGHDT, YYEEEE. The CDR3 loop reads CASSLLSGGFSGNTIYF. The CDR3 DNA reads as TGTGCCAGCAGCTTGCTTTCGGGGGGGTTCTCTGGAAACACCATATATTTT.

The V gene is TRBV5-1, the J gene TRBJ2-3; TRBD1 aligns across 9 bases. Per germline, CDR1 SGHRS and CDR2 YFSETQ. The CDR3 is 15 amino acids. V was clipped by 4 bases and J by 6 bases; unmatched bases: 9. CDR3 protein: CASSTSGTGRDTQYF. Written as DNA, the CDR3 is TGCGCCAGCAGCACATCCGGGACAGGGCGTGATACGCAGTATTTT.

The genes are TRBV4-1 and TRBJ1-5; D unclear. Trimming cost V 4 bases and J 0 bases, with 13 bases left between them. The germline gives CDR1 MGHRA, CDR2 YSYEKL. The CDR3 has 16 residues. In nucleotides, the CDR3 is TGCGCCAGCAGCCGAGAAAGCAGCGGTAGCAATCAGCCCCAGCATTTT. Protein product: CASSRESSGSNQPQHF.

The chain recombines TRBV9 with TRBJ2-1; D is perhaps TRBD1 (6 bases). Germline V gene sequence: CDR1 SGDLS, CDR2 YYNGEE. This CDR3 contains 15 residues. Trimming pared 3 bases from V and 0 bases from J, leaving 10 bases between. The CDR3 protein is CASSAQGSSYNEQFF. The CDR3 DNA follows: TGTGCCAGCAGCGCACAGGGCAGCTCCTACAATGAGCAGTTCTTC.

The chain employs TRBV5-1 and TRBJ2-1, with 8 bases fitting TRBD2. The length of the CDR3 is 17 residues. Per germline, CDR1 SGHRS and CDR2 YFSETQ. V lost 0 bases and J lost 5; bases outside the gene matches: 10. The CDR3 bases are TGCGCCAGCAGCTTGGCCTCAGCGGGAGAGTTGAACAATGAGCAGTTCTTC. Translation: CASSLASAGELNNEQFF. The variable domain in full, with the rest retrieved from reference TRBV5-1 and TRBJ2-1, is KAGVTQTPRYLIKTRGQQVTLSCSPISGHRSVSWYQQTPGQGLQFLFEYFSETQRNKGNFPGRFSGRQFSNSRSEMNVSTLELGDSALYLCASSLASAGELNNEQFFGPGTRLTVL.

This chain links TRBV7-9 with TRBJ2-7; D ambiguous. Trimming left V 4 bases short and J 6 bases short, with 7 bases between. CDR1 and CDR2 from the germline V gene are SEHNR and FQNEAQ (reference sequence). The CDR3 is 11 amino acids. CDR3 sequence (DNA): TGTGCCAGCAGCTCTCGTGTCGAGCAGTACTTC. Translated, it gives CASSSRVEQYF.

This clone was counted once. The chain joins TRBV5-1 to TRBJ2-1; 9 nucleotides align to TRBD2. Per the germline V gene, CDR1 is SGHRS and CDR2 is YFSETQ. This CDR3 has 15 amino acids. Trimming removed 1 base from V and 9 bases from J; junction bases left unmatched: 8. CDR3 in amino acids: CASSLRAGGTTEQFF. The CDR3 bases are TGCGCCAGCAGCTTGAGAGCGGGAGGAACCACTGAGCAGTTCTTC.

V and J are TRBV30 and TRBJ2-2; possible D gene TRBD2, 5 bases. V was trimmed by 1 base and J by 8 bases, leaving 8 bases between them. In germline, CDR1 is GTSNPN, CDR2 SVGIG (reference sequence). This CDR3 comprises 12 residues. The CDR3 nucleotides read TGTGCCTGGAGTGGTACGGGGGGGGAGCTGTTTTTT. Translation: CAWSGTGGELFF.

This chain connects TRBV19 to TRBJ2-1; D possibly corresponds to TRBD2 (6 bases). The CDR3 consists of 18 residues. V lost 6 bases to trimming and J lost 7 bases, with 28 bases between them. CDR1 and CDR2 (germline): LNHDA, SQIVND (reference sequence). The CDR3: CASRASVPGLYGGNEQFF. CDR3 nucleotides: TGTGCCAGTAGAGCCTCCGTCCCAGGGCTATATGGGGGGAATGAGCAGTTCTTC.

The chain has TRBV6-6 and TRBJ1-5; 10 bases line up with TRBD1. CDR1 and CDR2 (germline): MNHNY, SVGAGI (reference sequence). This CDR3 contains 15 residues. V trimming: 6 bases; J trimming: 4 bases; junction bases outside the gene matches: 6. CDR3 nucleotide sequence: TGTGCCAGCAGCTACACGGGACAGGGGAATCAGCCCCAGCATTTT. This gives the protein CASSYTGQGNQPQHF.

The rearrangement links TRBV7-2 to TRBJ2-6; D possibly corresponds to TRBD1 (5 bases). Looked up from germline, CDR1 is SGHTA and CDR2 is FQGNSA. The CDR3 is made up of 15 amino acids. The germline V and J ends were trimmed by 4 bases and 1 base, with 8 bases remaining between them. The CDR3 DNA is TGTGCCAGCAGCTACAGGTCTTCTGGGGCCAACGTCCTGACTTTC. Translated: CASSYRSSGANVLTF.

The V gene is TRBV2, the J gene TRBJ2-1, with TRBD2 matching over 13 bases. CDR3 length: 17 amino acids. The junction had 14 bases not matched to a gene; V was cut back by 5 bases and J by 10 bases. Germline V gene data show CDR1 as SNHLY and CDR2 as FYNNEI. The CDR3 region has the DNA TGTGCCAGCAGTTACCTTTTCAGGACTAGCGGGAGAGGGGAGCAGTTCTTC. It is translated as CASSYLFRTSGRGEQFF.

This sequence joins TRBV20-1 and TRBJ2-5; D is undetermined. V gave up 6 bases and J gave up 1 base, with 6 bases separating them. Germline V gives CDR1 DFQATT, CDR2 SNEGSKA (reference sequence). The CDR3 has 11 amino acids. CDR3 in amino acids: CSAHIQETQYF. The DNA for the CDR3 is TGCAGTGCGCACATCCAAGAGACCCAGTACTTC.

The rearrangement links TRBV29-1 to TRBJ2-2, with D unclear. The CDR3 is made up of 12 amino acids. Germline-derived CDR1 and CDR2 are SQVTM and ANQGSEA. V dropped 5 bases and J dropped 5 bases, with 9 bases sitting between them. The CDR3 reads CSVLDFTGELFF. In DNA, the CDR3 is TGCAGCGTTCTAGACTTTACCGGGGAGCTGTTTTTT.

The CDR3 reads CASSWDREAEQYF. The CDR3 DNA follows: TGTGCCAGCAGCTGGGACAGGGAGGCCGAGCAGTACTTC. This rearrangement joins TRBV7-6 to TRBJ2-7; 9 bases agree with TRBD1. Germline V gene sequence: CDR1 SGHVS, CDR2 FNYEAQ. This CDR3 has 13 residues. The V segment lost 4 bases and the J segment 6 bases; nucleotides outside the gene matches: 4.

This chain joins TRBV7-9 and TRBJ1-1; possible D gene TRBD1, 6 bases. Trimming took off 2 bases at V and 8 bases at J, with 6 bases between the two ends. The CDR3 is 11 residues long. Germline V gene data show CDR1 as SEHNR and CDR2 as FQNEAQ (reference sequence). The CDR3 here is CASSLQGEAFF. The CDR3 DNA is TGTGCCAGCAGCTTACAGGGGGAAGCTTTCTTT.

The chain links TRBV10-2 to TRBJ2-1; 13 positions match TRBD2. Germline V CDR1 and CDR2: WSHSY, SAAADI. The CDR3 sequence is 15 residues long. Losses at the gene ends were 6 bases for V and 4 bases for J; bases not matched to a gene: 3. The CDR3 is CASRMGLAGYNEQFF. The CDR3 DNA is TGCGCCAGCAGAATGGGACTAGCGGGGTACAATGAGCAGTTCTTC.

The rearrangement links TRBV9 to TRBJ2-1; tentatively, D is TRBD1 (6 bases). This CDR3 spans 13 amino acids. The germline gives CDR1 SGDLS, CDR2 YYNGEE. Trimming removed 3 bases at V and 7 bases at J, with 11 bases between. CDR3 amino acids: CASSATGLNEQFF. The CDR3 region has the DNA TGTGCCAGCAGCGCAACAGGGTTGAATGAGCAGTTCTTC.

The chain joins TRBV6-1 to TRBJ2-7, with D maybe TRBD2 (6 bases). Trimming shortened V by 11 bases and J by 0 bases, and 17 bases separated the two germline ends. CDR3 length: 14 residues. Germline loops: CDR1 MNHNS, CDR2 SASEGT. The CDR3, as DNA: TGTGCCGCCAGCGGTCGGGGGAGCTCCTACGAGCAGTACTTC. It encodes CAASGRGSSYEQYF.

The chain uses TRBV11-2 and TRBJ2-2; tentative D call: TRBD2 (5 bases). V lost 8 bases and J lost 1, with 17 bases in between. Germline V gene data show CDR1 as SGHAT and CDR2 as FQNNGV. CDR3 size: 16 residues. The CDR3 loop is CASSPRTGWNTGELFF. CDR3 nucleotides: TGTGCCAGCTCCCCCAGGACTGGATGGAACACCGGGGAGCTGTTTTTT.

The chain combines TRBV5-4 with TRBJ1-1; D may be TRBD1 (6 bases). The CDR3 totals 16 residues. Germline values: CDR1 SGHNT, CDR2 YYREEE (reference sequence). V was trimmed by 1 base and J by 1 base, leaving 14 bases between them. This CDR3 reads CASSLSWDIRNTEAFF. CDR3 DNA: TGTGCCAGCAGCTTGTCTTGGGACATCAGGAACACTGAAGCTTTCTTT.

This chain uses TRBV30 with TRBJ1-1; the match to TRBD1 covers 7 bases. The CDR3 runs to 13 residues. V lost 8 bases, J lost 0 bases, and 6 bases stayed unmatched. Germline CDR1 GTSNPN, CDR2 SVGIG (reference sequence). The DNA of the CDR3 is TGTGCCGAAAGCAGGGGGATGAACACTGAAGCTTTCTTT. Protein sequence: CAESRGMNTEAFF.

V usage is TRBV4-2 and J usage is TRBJ2-3, with a weak D call TRBD2 (5 bases). Trimming pared 0 bases from V and 2 bases from J, leaving 12 bases between. Per germline, CDR1 LGHNA and CDR2 YNFKEQ. The CDR3 totals 16 residues. For the CDR3, the DNA is TGTGCCAGCAGCCAAGATAAGGGTAGCGACACAGATACGCAGTATTTT. Translated: CASSQDKGSDTDTQYF.

The V and J genes are TRBV6-1 and TRBJ2-1; 10 bases line up with TRBD2. Per the germline V gene, CDR1 is MNHNS and CDR2 is SASEGT. This CDR3 is built from 18 residues. The V and J ends lost 3 bases and 0 bases, in that order; junction bases with no gene match: 8. CDR3: CASSDLLAGVSSYNEQFF. Here the CDR3 DNA reads TGTGCCAGCAGTGATTTGCTAGCGGGGGTTAGCTCCTACAATGAGCAGTTCTTC.

This chain joins TRBV14 and TRBJ2-7; 7 bases are a match to TRBD1. The junction had 3 bases not matched to a gene; V was cut back by 1 base and J by 3 bases. Germline CDR1 reads SGHDN; CDR2 reads FVKESK. The CDR3 is made up of 14 amino acids. CDR3: CASSQGGTVYEQYF. CDR3 sequence (DNA): TGTGCCAGCAGCCAAGGGGGGACAGTCTACGAGCAGTACTTC. Complete variable domain (other parts from reference TRBV14 and TRBJ2-7): EAGVTQFPSHSVIEKGQTVTLRCDPISGHDNLYWYRRVMGKEIKFLLHFVKESKQDESGMPNNRFLAERTGGTYSTLKVQPAELEDSGVYFCASSQGGTVYEQYFGPGTRLTVT.